This T cell receptor beta chain was obtained from a study of cytomegalovirus exposure and HLA in healthy donors. Study-wide results and caveats: Sequencing depth across donors, presence/absence analyses assumed, was roughly uniform.

Primers included in the PCR were 60 Vbeta and 13 Jbeta primers. The protocol was immunoSEQ multiplex PCR, while the TCRdb copy is restricted to in-frame clones and leaves out a portion. The sample holds approximately 180,000 clones; about four fifths are singletons and the top ten take 4.8%. Concerning this clone itself: As yet, its antigen is unknown.

CDR1 is SEHNR, CDR2 FQNEAQ, per germline (reference sequence). The length of the CDR3 is 13 residues. V shed 4 bases and J shed 4 bases, with 11 bases lying between them. The chain combines TRBV7-9 with TRBJ2-7; maybe TRBD2 (6 bases). The material sequenced was PBMCs. The sequence was obtained from a girl between 10 and 17 years old in good health and CMV-seropositive. The CDR3 loop is CASSSNGGYEQYF. For the CDR3, the DNA is TGTGCCAGCAGCTCCAACGGGGGATACGAGCAGTACTTC.